This T cell receptor beta chain was obtained from a study of T cell repertoires in cytomegalovirus infection. This CDR3 is 14 amino acids long. The V end was cut by 5 bases, the J end by 4 bases, with 12 bases between. Germline V gene sequence: CDR1 MNHEY, CDR2 SVGEGT. On this clonotype: The antigen remains undetermined.

TCRdb fed the reads into MiXCR, producing one record per CDR3 protein. The data contain around 800,000 distinct CDR3 sequences, about 31% of them singletons. The receptor was derived from a human donor in good health (CMV status not recorded). Some clones in this sample may be carry-over from other donors' samples. The sequencing here drew on cultured CD8+ T cells from PBMCs, taken from culture after CMV antigen stimulation. The V call is TRBV6-2 or TRBV6-3, the J call TRBJ2-1, with a tentative D call TRBD1 (5 bases). DNA of the CDR3: TGTGCCAGCAGTCCAGGGAAGTGGTACAATGAGCAGTTCTTC. Its protein product is CASSPGKWYNEQFF.